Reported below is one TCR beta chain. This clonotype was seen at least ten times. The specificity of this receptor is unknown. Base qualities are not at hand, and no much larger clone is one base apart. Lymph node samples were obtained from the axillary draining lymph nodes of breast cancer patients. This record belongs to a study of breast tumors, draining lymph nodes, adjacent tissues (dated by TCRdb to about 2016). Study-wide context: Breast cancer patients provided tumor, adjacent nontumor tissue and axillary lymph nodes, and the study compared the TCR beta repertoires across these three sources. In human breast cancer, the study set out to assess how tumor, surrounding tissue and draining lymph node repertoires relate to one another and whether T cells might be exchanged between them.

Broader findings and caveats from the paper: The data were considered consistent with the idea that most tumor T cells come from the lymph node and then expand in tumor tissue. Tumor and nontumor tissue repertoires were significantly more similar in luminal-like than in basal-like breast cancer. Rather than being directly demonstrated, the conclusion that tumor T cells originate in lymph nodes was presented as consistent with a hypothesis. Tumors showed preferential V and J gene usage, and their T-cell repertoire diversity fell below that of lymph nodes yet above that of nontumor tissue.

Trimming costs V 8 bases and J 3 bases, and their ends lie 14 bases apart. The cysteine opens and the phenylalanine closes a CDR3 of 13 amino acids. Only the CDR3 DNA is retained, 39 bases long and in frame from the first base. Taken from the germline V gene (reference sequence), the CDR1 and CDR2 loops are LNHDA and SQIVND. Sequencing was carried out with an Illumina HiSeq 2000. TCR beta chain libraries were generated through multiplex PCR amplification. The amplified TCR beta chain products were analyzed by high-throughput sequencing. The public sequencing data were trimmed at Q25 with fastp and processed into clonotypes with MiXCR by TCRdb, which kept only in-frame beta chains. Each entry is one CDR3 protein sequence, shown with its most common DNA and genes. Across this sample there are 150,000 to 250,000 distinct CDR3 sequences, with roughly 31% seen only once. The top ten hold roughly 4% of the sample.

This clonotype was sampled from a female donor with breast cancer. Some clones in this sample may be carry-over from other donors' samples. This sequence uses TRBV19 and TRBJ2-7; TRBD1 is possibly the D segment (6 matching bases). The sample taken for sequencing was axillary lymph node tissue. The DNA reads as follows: TGTGCCAGTCGTGGACAGTCGTACTACGAGCAGTACTTC. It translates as CASRGQSYYEQYF.